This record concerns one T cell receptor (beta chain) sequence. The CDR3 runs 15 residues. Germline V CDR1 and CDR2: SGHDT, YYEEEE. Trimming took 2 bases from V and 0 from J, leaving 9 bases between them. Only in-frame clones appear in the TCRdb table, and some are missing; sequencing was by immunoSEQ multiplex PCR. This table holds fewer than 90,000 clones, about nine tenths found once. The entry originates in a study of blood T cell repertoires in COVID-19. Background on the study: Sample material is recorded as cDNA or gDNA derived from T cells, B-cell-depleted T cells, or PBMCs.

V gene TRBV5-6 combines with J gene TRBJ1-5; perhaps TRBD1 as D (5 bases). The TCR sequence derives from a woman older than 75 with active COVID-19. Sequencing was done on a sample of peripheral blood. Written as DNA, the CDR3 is TGTGCCAGCAGCTTAGGGGTTAATAGCAATCAGCCCCAGCATTTT. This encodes CASSLGVNSNQPQHF.